This T cell receptor beta chain was documented in a study of cytomegalovirus exposure and HLA in healthy donors. Overall study: A previous analysis identified 100 million or so unique TCR beta sequences derived from approximately 190 million T cells.

PCR was performed using 60 Vbeta and 13 Jbeta primers. Clones were read by immunoSEQ multiplex PCR, and TCRdb kept only the in-frame ones, dropping some. Among 180,000 or so clones, about 80% were seen once, and the ten largest hold over 13%. Overall study findings and caveats: In an earlier analysis, productive rearrangement rates for most beta V segments clustered near 87% or 30%. TRBV6-2, TRBV6-3 and some other V segments were unresolvable in 87-base-pair reads.

Donors were ostensibly healthy at sampling, although undocumented immune exposures were probable. In regard to this clone: As yet, its antigen is unknown.

The CDR3 has 15 residues. Deletions cut 6 bases from V and 3 bases from J, with 17 bases between. CDR1 is MNHNS, CDR2 SASEGT, per germline. This chain joins TRBV6-1 and TRBJ1-1, with D unresolved. The specimen was PBMCs. The receptor was isolated from a man aged 50 to 60 in good health and CMV-seropositive. Written as DNA, the CDR3 is TGTGCCAGCAGGGATTATATATTGGAGGACACTGAAGCTTTCTTT. It encodes CASRDYILEDTEAFF.